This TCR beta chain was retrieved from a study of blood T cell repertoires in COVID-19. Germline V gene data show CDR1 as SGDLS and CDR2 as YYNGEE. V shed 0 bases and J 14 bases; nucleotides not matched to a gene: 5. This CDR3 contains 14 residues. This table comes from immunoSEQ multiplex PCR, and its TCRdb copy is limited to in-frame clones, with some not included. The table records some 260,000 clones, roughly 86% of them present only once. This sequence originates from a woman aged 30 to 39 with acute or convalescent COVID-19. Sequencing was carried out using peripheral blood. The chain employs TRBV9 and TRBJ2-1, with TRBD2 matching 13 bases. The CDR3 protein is CASSVELAGGPEFF. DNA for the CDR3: TGTGCCAGCAGCGTAGAACTAGCGGGAGGGCCGGAGTTCTTC.